This entry concerns a single T cell receptor beta chain. Method: immunoSEQ multiplex PCR; TCRdb's copy keeps in-frame clones and lacks some. The sample carries around 27,000 clones, 94% recorded once. V shed 4 bases, J shed 2 bases, and the junction held 4 bases outside the gene matches. The CDR3 covers 15 residues. Per germline, CDR1 SGHDT and CDR2 YYEEEE. The source of the sample is a study of blood T cell repertoires in COVID-19. Study-level information: Nucleic acid was either cDNA or gDNA, and it came from T cells, B-cell-depleted T cells, or PBMCs.

Material for sequencing was peripheral blood. The TCR sequence derives from a human donor with active COVID-19. The donor label of this sample is uncertain. The V and J genes are TRBV5-6 and TRBJ2-7; 12 positions match TRBD2. The CDR3 DNA follows: TGTGCCAGCAGCCTAGGGACTAGCGGGCCCTACGAGCAGTACTTC. Protein sequence: CASSLGTSGPYEQYF.